This TCR beta chain came from a study of CD8+ T cells in alopecia areata. The CDR3 runs to 12 residues. Germline assignment: CDR1 SNHLY and CDR2 FYNNEI. J gave up 9 bases and V 6 bases, and 6 bases lay outside the gene matches. Reverse transcription of extracted RNA yielded cDNA, which provided the sequencing template. TCRdb keeps only in-frame clones here, not all; method: immunoSEQ multiplex PCR. The sample carries tens of thousands of clones, roughly two thirds recorded once. Sorting of the five patients' CD4+ cells gave CD25+CD127- cells as the output. The sequencing sample was made of CD4+ Tregs sorted from blood. The chain couples TRBV2 to TRBJ2-7; 9 bases are shared with TRBD1. The clonotype comes from a human donor with alopecia areata. The CDR3 spells CASREQGARQYF. The DNA of the CDR3 is TGTGCCAGCAGGGAACAGGGGGCAAGGCAGTACTTC.